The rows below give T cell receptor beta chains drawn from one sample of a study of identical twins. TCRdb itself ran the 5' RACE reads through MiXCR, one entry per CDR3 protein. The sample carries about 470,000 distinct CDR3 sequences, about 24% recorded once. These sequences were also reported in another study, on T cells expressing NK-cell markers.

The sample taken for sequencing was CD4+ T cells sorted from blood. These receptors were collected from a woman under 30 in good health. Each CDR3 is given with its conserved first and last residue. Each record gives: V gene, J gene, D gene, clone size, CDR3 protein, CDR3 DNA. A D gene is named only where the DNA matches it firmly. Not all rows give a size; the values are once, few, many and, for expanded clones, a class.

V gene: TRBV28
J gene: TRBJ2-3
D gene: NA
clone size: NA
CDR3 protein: CASSFLRGYTQYF
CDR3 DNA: TGTGCCAGCAGTTTCCTCCGAGGCTATACGCAGTATTTT

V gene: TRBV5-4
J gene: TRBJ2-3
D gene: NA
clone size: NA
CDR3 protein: CASSGADQGADTQYF
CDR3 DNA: TGTGCCAGCTCTGGGGCGGATCAGGGAGCAGATACGCAGTATTTT

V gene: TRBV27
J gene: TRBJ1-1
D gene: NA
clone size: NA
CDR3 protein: CASARQNTEAFF
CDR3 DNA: TGTGCCAGCGCTAGGCAGAACACTGAAGCTTTCTTT

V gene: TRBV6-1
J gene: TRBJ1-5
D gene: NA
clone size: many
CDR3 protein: CASSEFQPQHF
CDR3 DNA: TGTGCCAGCAGTGAATTCCAGCCCCAGCATTTT

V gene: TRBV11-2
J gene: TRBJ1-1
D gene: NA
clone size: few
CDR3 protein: CASSPPLSTEAFF
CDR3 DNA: TGTGCCAGCAGTCCTCCCTTGAGCACTGAAGCTTTCTTT

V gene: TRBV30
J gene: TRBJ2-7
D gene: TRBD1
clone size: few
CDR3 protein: CAWSGWGDRGFYSSYEQYF
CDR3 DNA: TGTGCCTGGAGTGGGTGGGGGGACAGGGGGTTTTACAGCTCCTACGAGCAGTACTTC

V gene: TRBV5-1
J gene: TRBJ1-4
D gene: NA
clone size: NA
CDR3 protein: CASSPIFVRGDEKLFF
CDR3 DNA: TGCGCCAGCAGCCCGATCTTCGTCAGGGGAGATGAAAAACTGTTTTTT

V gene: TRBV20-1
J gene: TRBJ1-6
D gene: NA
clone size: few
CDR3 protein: CSARGGQTLNSPLHF
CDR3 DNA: TGCAGTGCTAGAGGGGGGCAGACTCTTAATTCACCCCTCCACTTT

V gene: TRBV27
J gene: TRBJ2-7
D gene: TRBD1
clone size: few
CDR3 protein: CASSLRGTGEYEQYF
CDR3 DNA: TGTGCCAGCAGTTTACGTGGGACAGGGGAATACGAGCAGTACTTC

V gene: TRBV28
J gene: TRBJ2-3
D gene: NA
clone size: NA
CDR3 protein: CASISTSTDTQYF
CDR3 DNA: TGTGCCAGCATAAGCACTAGCACAGATACGCAGTATTTT

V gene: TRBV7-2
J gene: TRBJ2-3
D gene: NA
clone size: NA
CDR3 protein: CASSLEGLATDTQYF
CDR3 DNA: TGTGCCAGCAGCTTAGAGGGACTCGCCACAGATACGCAGTATTTT

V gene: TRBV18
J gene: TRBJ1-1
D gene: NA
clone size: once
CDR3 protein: CASSPLGGSDTEAFF
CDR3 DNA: TGTGCCAGCTCACCACTTGGAGGGTCCGACACTGAAGCTTTCTTT

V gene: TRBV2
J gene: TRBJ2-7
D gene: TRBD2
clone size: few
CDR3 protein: CATVTMRGYEQYF
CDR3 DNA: TGTGCCACCGTGACAATGCGGGGGTACGAGCAGTACTTC

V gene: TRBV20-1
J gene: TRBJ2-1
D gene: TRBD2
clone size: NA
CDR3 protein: CKSPGAGGPAHSEQFF
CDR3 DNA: TGCAAATCCCCAGGGGCGGGAGGTCCAGCACACAGTGAGCAGTTCTTC

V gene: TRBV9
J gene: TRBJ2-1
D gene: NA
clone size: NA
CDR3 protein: CASSVEAVYNEQFF
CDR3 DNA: TGTGCCAGCAGCGTAGAGGCAGTCTACAATGAGCAGTTCTTC

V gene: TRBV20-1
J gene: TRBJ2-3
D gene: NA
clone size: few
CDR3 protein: CSAPYRGDTQYF
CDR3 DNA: TGCAGTGCTCCTTACCGCGGAGATACGCAGTATTTT

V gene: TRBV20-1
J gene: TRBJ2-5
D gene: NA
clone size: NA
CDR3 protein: CSARAADTFQETQYF
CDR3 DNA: TGCAGTGCTAGAGCGGCAGACACCTTCCAAGAGACCCAGTACTTC

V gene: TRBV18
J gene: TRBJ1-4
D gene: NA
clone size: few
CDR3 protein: CASSRQTNEKLFF
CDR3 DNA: TGTGCCAGCTCACGACAGACGAATGAAAAACTGTTTTTT

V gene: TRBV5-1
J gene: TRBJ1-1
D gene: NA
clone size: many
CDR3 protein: CASRSEMNTEAFF
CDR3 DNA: TGCGCCAGCAGGTCGGAAATGAACACTGAAGCTTTCTTT

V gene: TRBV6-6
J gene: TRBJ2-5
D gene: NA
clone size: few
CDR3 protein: CASSWTIQETQYF
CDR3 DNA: TGTGCCAGCAGCTGGACAATCCAAGAGACCCAGTACTTC

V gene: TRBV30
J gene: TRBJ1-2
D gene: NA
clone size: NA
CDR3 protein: CAWSLHLRGEGYTF
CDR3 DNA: TGTGCCTGGAGTCTTCATCTGAGGGGGGAAGGCTACACCTTC

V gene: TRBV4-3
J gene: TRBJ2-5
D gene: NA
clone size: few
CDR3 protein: CASSQDGTRGGAQYF
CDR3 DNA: TGCGCCAGCAGCCAAGATGGGACGCGTGGAGGGGCCCAGTACTTC

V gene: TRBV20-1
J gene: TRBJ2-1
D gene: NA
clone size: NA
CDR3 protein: CSMESVSPVGEQFF
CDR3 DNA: TGCAGTATGGAATCGGTTAGCCCCGTCGGAGAGCAGTTCTTC

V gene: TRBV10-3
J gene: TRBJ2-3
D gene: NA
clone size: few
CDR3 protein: CAIGGTDTQYF
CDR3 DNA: TGTGCCATCGGAGGCACAGATACGCAGTATTTT

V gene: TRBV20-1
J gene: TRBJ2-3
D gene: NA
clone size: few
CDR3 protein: CSARDGGAMHTQYF
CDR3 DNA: TGCAGTGCTAGGGACGGGGGAGCTATGCATACGCAGTATTTT

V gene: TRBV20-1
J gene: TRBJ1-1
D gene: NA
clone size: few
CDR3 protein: CSAPSRGYTEAFF
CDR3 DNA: TGCAGTGCCCCTAGCAGGGGTTACACTGAAGCTTTCTTT

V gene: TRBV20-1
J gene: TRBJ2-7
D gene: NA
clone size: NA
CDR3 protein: CSASLRGYEQYF
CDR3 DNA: TGCAGTGCTAGCCTCAGGGGTTACGAGCAGTACTTC

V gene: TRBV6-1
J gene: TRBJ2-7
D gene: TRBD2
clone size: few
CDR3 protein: CASSQREVAYEQYF
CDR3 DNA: TGTGCCAGCAGCCAGCGGGAGGTAGCCTACGAGCAGTACTTC

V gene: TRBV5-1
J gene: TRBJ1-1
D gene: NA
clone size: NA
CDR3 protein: CASHRRANTEAFF
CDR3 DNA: TGCGCCAGCCACCGCAGGGCGAACACTGAAGCTTTCTTT

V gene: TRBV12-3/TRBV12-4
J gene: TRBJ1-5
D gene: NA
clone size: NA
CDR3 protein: CASSLGAGTDQPQHF
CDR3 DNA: TGTGCCAGCAGTCTGGGTGCAGGGACCGATCAGCCCCAGCATTTT

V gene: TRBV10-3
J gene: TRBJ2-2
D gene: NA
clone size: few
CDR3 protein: CAIKGEPRTGELFF
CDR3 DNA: TGTGCCATCAAAGGCGAACCTCGGACCGGGGAGCTGTTTTTT

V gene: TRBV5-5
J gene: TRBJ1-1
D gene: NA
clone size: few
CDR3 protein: CASSSTAINTEAFF
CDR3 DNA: TGTGCCAGCAGCTCGACAGCTATAAACACTGAAGCTTTCTTT

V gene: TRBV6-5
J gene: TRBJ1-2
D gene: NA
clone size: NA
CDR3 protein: CASWDATNYGYTF
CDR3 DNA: TGTGCCAGCTGGGACGCGACTAACTATGGCTACACCTTC

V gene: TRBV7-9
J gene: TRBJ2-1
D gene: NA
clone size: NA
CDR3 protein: CASSFSSGSYNEQFF
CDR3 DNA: TGTGCCAGCAGCTTCTCCAGCGGATCCTACAATGAGCAGTTCTTC

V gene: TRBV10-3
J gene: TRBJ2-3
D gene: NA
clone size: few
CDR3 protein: CAISPGAADTQYF
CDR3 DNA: TGTGCCATCAGTCCGGGCGCAGCAGATACGCAGTATTTT

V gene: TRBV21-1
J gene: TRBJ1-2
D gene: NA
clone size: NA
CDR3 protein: CASSNGTGKRSFGYTF
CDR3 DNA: TGTGCCAGCAGCAACGGGACAGGGAAGCGTAGTTTTGGCTACACCTTC

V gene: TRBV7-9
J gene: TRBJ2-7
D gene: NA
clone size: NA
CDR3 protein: CASSLATVTEQYF
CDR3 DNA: TGTGCCAGCAGCTTAGCTACTGTTACCGAGCAGTACTTC

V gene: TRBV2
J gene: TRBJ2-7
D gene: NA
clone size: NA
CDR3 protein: CASSADRTTAYEQYF
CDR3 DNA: TGTGCCAGCAGTGCCGACAGGACCACGGCCTACGAGCAGTACTTC

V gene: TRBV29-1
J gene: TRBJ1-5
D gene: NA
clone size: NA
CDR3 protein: CSVGGQEGQPQHF
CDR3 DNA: TGCAGCGTCGGGGGGCAAGAAGGGCAGCCCCAGCATTTT

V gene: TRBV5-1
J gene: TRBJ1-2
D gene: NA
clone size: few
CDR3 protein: CASSLEGLGAGYTF
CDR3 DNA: TGCGCCAGCAGCTTGGAGGGGTTGGGAGCCGGCTACACCTTC

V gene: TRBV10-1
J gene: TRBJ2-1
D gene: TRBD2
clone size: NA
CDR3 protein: CASHARKAGSSYNEQFF
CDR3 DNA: TGCGCCAGCCACGCAAGAAAAGCGGGAAGCTCCTACAATGAGCAGTTCTTC

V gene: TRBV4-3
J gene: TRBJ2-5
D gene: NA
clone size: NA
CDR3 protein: CASSQSTWGQETQYF
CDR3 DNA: TGCGCCAGCAGCCAGAGTACGTGGGGCCAAGAGACCCAGTACTTC

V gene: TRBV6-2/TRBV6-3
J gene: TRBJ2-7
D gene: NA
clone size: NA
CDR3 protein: CASSATQTGKHEQYF
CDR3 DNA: TGTGCCAGCAGTGCAACCCAGACAGGAAAGCACGAGCAGTACTTC

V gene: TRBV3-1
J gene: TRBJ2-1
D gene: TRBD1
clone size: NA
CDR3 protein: CASSQDGGQSSF
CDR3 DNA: TGTGCCAGCAGCCAAGATGGGGGACAGAGCAGCTTC

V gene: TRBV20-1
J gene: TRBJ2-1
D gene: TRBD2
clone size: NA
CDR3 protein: CSAEPGLAPNEQFF
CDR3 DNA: TGCAGTGCAGAACCGGGACTAGCTCCCAATGAGCAGTTCTTC

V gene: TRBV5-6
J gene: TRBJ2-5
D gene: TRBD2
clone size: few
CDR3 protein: CASSQQTSGGETQYF
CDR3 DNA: TGTGCCAGCAGCCAACAAACTAGCGGGGGAGAGACCCAGTACTTC

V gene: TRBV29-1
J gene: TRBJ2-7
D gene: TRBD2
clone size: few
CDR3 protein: CSVLIIAGGTHEQYF
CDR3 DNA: TGCAGCGTTTTAATCATAGCGGGAGGGACGCACGAGCAGTACTTC

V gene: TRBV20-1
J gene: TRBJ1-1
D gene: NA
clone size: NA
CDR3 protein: CSARGFRGGNTEAFF
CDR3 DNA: TGCAGTGCTAGAGGGTTCCGGGGAGGGAACACTGAAGCTTTCTTT

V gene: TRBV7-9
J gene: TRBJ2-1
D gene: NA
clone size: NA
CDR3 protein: CASSPDSNRGQFF
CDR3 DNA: TGTGCCAGCAGCCCCGACTCGAACCGGGGGCAGTTCTTC